This entry concerns a single T cell receptor (beta chain). Then a second PCR, running roughly 7 to 11 cycles, was carried out with a sample-barcoded 5' primer and a J-beta primer mix. The study obtained at least 2.5 million CDR3-containing paired-end reads from every sample. TCRdb recomputed calls from the 5' RACE reads with MiXCR, one row per CDR3 protein. Of about 1.5 million distinct CDR3 sequences listed, approximately 38% were seen once; the top ten hold roughly 7.7%. This entry comes from a study of blood T cells in healthy people across ages. The CDR3 has 18 amino acids. Trimming removed 1 base at V and 8 bases at J, with 26 bases between. Donors gave about 9.3 milliliters of peripheral blood apiece.

Sequenced sample: blood. The sequence derives from a woman younger than 30 in good health. J is TRBJ1-2 and V is TRBV12-3 or TRBV12-4; the D is unclear. The CDR3 here is CASSLEAQLTVGVYGYTF. The CDR3 nucleotides read TGTGCCAGCAGTTTAGAGGCTCAACTCACCGTTGGAGTATACGGCTACACCTTC.